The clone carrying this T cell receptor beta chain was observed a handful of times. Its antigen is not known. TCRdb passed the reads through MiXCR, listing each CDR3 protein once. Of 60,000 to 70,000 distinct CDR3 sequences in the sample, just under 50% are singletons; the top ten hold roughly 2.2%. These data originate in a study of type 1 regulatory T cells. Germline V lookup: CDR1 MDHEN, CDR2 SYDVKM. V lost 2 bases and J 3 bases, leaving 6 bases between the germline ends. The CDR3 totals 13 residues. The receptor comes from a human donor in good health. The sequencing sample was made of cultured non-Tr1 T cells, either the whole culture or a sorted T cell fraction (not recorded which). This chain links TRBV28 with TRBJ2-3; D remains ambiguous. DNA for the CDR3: TGTGCCAGCAGTTTAGAGTGGACAGATACGCAGTATTTT. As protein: CASSLEWTDTQYF.